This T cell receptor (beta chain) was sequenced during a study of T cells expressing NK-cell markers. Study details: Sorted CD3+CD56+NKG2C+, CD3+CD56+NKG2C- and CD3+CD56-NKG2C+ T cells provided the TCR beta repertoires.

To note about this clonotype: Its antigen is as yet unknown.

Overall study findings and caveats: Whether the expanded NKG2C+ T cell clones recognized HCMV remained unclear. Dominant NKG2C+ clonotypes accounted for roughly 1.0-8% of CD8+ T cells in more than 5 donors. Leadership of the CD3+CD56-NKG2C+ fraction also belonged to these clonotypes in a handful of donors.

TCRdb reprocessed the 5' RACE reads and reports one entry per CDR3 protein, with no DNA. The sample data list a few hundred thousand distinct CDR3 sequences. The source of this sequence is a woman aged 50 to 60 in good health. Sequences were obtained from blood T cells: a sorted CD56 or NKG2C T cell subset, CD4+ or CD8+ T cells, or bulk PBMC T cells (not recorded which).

The CDR3 reads CASRGPSYTQYF. The chain links TRBV12-3 or TRBV12-4 to TRBJ2-3; TCRdb lists TRBD2, though no DNA is available to test this call. This CDR3 is 12 amino acids long.